This record covers a single TCR beta chain. Antigen specificity is unknown. Germline CDR1 ENHRY, CDR2 SYGVKD. Trimming removed 5 bases from V and 0 bases from J, with 17 bases in between. The CDR3 has 17 residues. The data originate from a study of cytomegalovirus exposure and HLA in healthy donors. Broader study findings: It was reported that the classifier diagnosed cytomegalovirus status with high specificity and sensitivity in both the original and validation cohorts.

In the PCR, 60 Vbeta and 13 Jbeta primers were used. Data came from immunoSEQ multiplex PCR; TCRdb stores just in-frame clones and leaves some out. The top ten hold less than 1.5% of the sample, which has over 150,000 clones, 77% seen once. The source material was PBMCs. This rearrangement joins TRBV10-3 to TRBJ2-1, with D maybe TRBD2 (6 bases). The sequence came from a woman aged 30 to 39 in good health and CMV-seropositive. CDR3 in DNA: TGTGCCATCAGTACCTCCGGCGGAGGGAGCTCCTACAATGAGCAGTTCTTC. Protein: CAISTSGGGSSYNEQFF.